This is a list of T cell receptor beta chains from one sample in a study of blood T cell repertoires in COVID-19. TCRdb keeps only in-frame clones here, not all; method: immunoSEQ multiplex PCR. The profile shows 65,000 to 100,000 clones, around 80% of them singletons. The sample taken for sequencing was peripheral blood. The receptor source for this set is a human donor in a cohort sampled during active COVID-19. Each CDR3 is given with its conserved first and last residue. Each record gives: J gene, D gene, clone size, V gene, CDR3 protein, CDR3 DNA. The D gene is left open where the match is weak. Clone size is not always given. Where it is, it says once, few, many or a class for expanded clones.

TRBJ2-4 | . | . | TRBV29-1 | CSVGAPGVTKNIQYF | TGCAGCGTGGGCGCCCCAGGGGTGACCAAAAACATTCAGTACTTC
TRBJ2-3 | . | . | TRBV10-1 | CASSEGGGSTDTQYF | TGCGCCAGCAGTGAGGGCGGAGGGAGCACAGATACGCAGTATTTT
TRBJ1-2 | . | . | TRBV28 | CASSPHQTGYGYTF | TGTGCCAGCAGTCCCCACCAGACAGGTTATGGCTACACCTTC
TRBJ2-1 | TRBD2 | . | TRBV4-2 | CASSHHGTSGREQFF | TGTGCCAGCAGCCACCACGGGACTAGCGGTCGGGAGCAGTTCTTC
TRBJ1-1 | . | . | TRBV5-1 | CASSLSDYGGLDTEAFF | TGCGCCAGCAGCTTGTCGGATTACGGGGGGCTTGACACTGAAGCTTTCTTT
TRBJ1-6 | TRBD1 | . | TRBV10-1 | CASSEGGQGNSPLHF | TGCGCCAGCAGTGAAGGGGGACAGGGGAATTCACCCCTCCACTTT
TRBJ1-2 | TRBD1 | once | TRBV19 | CASSVRQGAHGYTF | TGTGCCAGTAGTGTTCGCCAGGGGGCTCACGGCTACACCTTC
TRBJ1-5 | . | few | TRBV20-1 | CSATQGQPQHF | TGCAGTGCTACACAGGGTCAACCCCAGCATTTT
TRBJ2-7 | . | . | TRBV4-1 | CASSQTEVAYEQYF | TGCGCCAGCAGCCAGACCGAGGTTGCCTACGAGCAGTACTTC
TRBJ2-7 | TRBD1 | . | TRBV2 | CASRDRTGAYEQYF | TGTGCCAGCAGGGATCGGACAGGAGCCTACGAGCAGTACTTC
TRBJ1-2 | . | . | TRBV6-6 | CASSYGFTGRDYGYTF | TGTGCCAGCAGTTACGGGTTCACGGGGAGGGACTATGGCTACACCTTC
TRBJ2-1 | TRBD2 | . | TRBV5-1 | CASSLGLASREQFF | TGCGCCAGCAGCTTAGGACTAGCGTCGAGGGAGCAGTTCTTC
TRBJ2-7 | . | . | TRBV28 | CASSFPLSGQYF | TGTGCCAGCAGTTTTCCCCTTAGCGGGCAGTACTTC
TRBJ2-1 | TRBD2 | . | TRBV6-2/TRBV6-3 | CASSYMGTKSYEQFF | TGTGCCAGCAGTTACATGGGGACTAAAAGCTATGAGCAGTTCTTC
TRBJ1-6 | TRBD1 | few | TRBV27 | CASSPQDRARNSPLHF | TGTGCCAGCAGTCCTCAGGACAGGGCAAGGAATTCACCCCTCCACTTT
TRBJ1-5 | TRBD1 | few | TRBV19 | CASSMGQGANQPQHF | TGTGCCAGTAGTATGGGGCAGGGGGCTAATCAGCCCCAGCATTTT
TRBJ2-1 | TRBD2 | . | TRBV7-9 | CASSLTGRGGYNEQFF | TGTGCCAGCAGCTTAACCGGGCGGGGGGGTTACAATGAGCAGTTCTTC
TRBJ2-1 | TRBD2 | . | TRBV29-1 | CSVEGVTSGGVYEQFF | TGCAGCGTTGAGGGGGTCACTAGCGGGGGTGTCTATGAGCAGTTCTTC
TRBJ2-5 | TRBD2 | . | TRBV10-3 | CAISESGGAGKETQYF | TGTGCCATCAGTGAGTCCGGGGGGGCAGGTAAAGAGACCCAGTACTTC
TRBJ1-1 | . | few | TRBV2 | CASLLDSYTEAFF | TGTGCCAGTCTCCTGGACAGCTACACTGAAGCTTTCTTT
TRBJ1-6 | TRBD1 | . | TRBV10-3 | CAISESGTDVGSPLHF | TGTGCCATCAGTGAGTCCGGGACAGACGTGGGTTCACCCCTCCACTTT
TRBJ1-2 | . | . | TRBV19 | CASRLGLGYGYTF | TGTGCCAGTAGGCTTGGACTCGGCTATGGCTACACCTTC
TRBJ2-3 | TRBD2 | . | TRBV5-1 | CASSLDRLAPDTQYF | TGCGCCAGCAGCCTTGATCGACTAGCCCCAGATACGCAGTATTTT
TRBJ2-7 | TRBD1 | . | TRBV19 | CASINPGTGTSYEQYF | TGTGCCAGTATTAACCCCGGGACAGGGACTTCCTACGAGCAGTACTTC
TRBJ1-1 | TRBD1 | . | TRBV4-2 | CASSQTGQGTEAFF | TGTGCCAGCAGCCAAACGGGACAGGGGACTGAAGCTTTCTTT
TRBJ1-1 | . | . | TRBV5-1 | CASSSQGSTEAFF | TGCGCCAGCAGCTCCCAGGGGAGCACTGAAGCTTTCTTT
TRBJ2-5 | TRBD2 | . | TRBV28 | CASSVSGGLGSIDGTQYF | TGTGCCAGCAGTGTATCGGGGGGGCTAGGGTCCATAGATGGGACCCAGTACTTC
TRBJ2-3 | . | few | TRBV6-2/TRBV6-3 | CASSYSEVQSTQYF | TGTGCCAGCAGTTACTCGGAGGTCCAGTCTACGCAGTATTTT
TRBJ2-5 | TRBD2 | . | TRBV4-1 | CASSQGLAGQETQYF | TGCGCCAGCAGCCAAGGCCTAGCGGGGCAAGAGACCCAGTACTTC
TRBJ2-3 | TRBD2 | . | TRBV5-1 | CASSLVYPAGRSTDTQYF | TGCGCCAGCAGCTTGGTCTATCCAGCGGGGAGGAGCACAGATACGCAGTATTTT
TRBJ2-7 | TRBD1 | . | TRBV7-2 | CASSSRTGAYEQYF | TGTGCCAGCAGCTCCAGGACAGGGGCCTACGAGCAGTACTTC
TRBJ2-5 | . | . | TRBV18 | CASSPRESQYF | TGTGCCAGCTCACCAAGGGAGTCCCAGTACTTC
TRBJ1-5 | . | . | TRBV2 | CASRIDRSSNQPQHF | TGTGCCAGCAGGATCGACAGGAGTAGCAATCAGCCCCAGCATTTT
TRBJ2-6 | TRBD2 | . | TRBV2 | CASTKGGVGSGANVLTF | TGTGCCAGCACCAAGGGAGGGGTAGGCTCTGGGGCCAACGTCCTGACTTTC
TRBJ1-6 | . | once | TRBV7-8 | CASSLGQVKSPLHF | TGTGCCAGCAGCTTAGGACAGGTGAAGTCACCCCTCCACTTT
TRBJ2-7 | . | . | TRBV30 | CAWSAFSYEQYF | TGTGCCTGGAGTGCGTTCAGCTACGAGCAGTACTTC
TRBJ2-3 | . | . | TRBV13 | CASSPLGGATDTQYF | TGTGCCAGCAGCCCTCTTGGGGGGGCTACAGATACGCAGTATTTT
TRBJ1-1 | . | . | TRBV18 | CASSSTGLTGGGRGTEAFF | TGTGCCAGCTCCTCCACAGGTCTAACAGGTGGCGGTAGGGGCACTGAAGCTTTCTTT
TRBJ1-4 | . | . | TRBV9 | CASSSTPGEGSDEKLFF | TGTGCCAGCAGCTCTACCCCAGGGGAAGGTTCTGATGAAAAACTGTTTTTT
TRBJ2-1 | . | few | TRBV6-1 | CASSEARGSYNEQFF | TGTGCCAGCAGTGAAGCCAGGGGCTCCTACAATGAGCAGTTCTTC
TRBJ2-1 | TRBD2 | . | TRBV4-1 | CASSQAGGANVVEQFF | TGCGCCAGCAGCCAAGCCGGGGGGGCCAACGTCGTTGAGCAGTTCTTC
TRBJ1-1 | TRBD1 | . | TRBV5-5 | CASSSSWDRGRRVTEAFF | TGTGCCAGCAGCTCGAGTTGGGACAGGGGGCGCCGGGTCACTGAAGCTTTCTTT
TRBJ2-3 | . | few | TRBV2 | CASSVENYTQYF | TGTGCCAGCAGTGTTGAGAACTATACGCAGTATTTT
TRBJ2-1 | . | . | TRBV7-8 | CASSLGRNNEQFF | TGTGCCAGCAGCTTAGGCAGAAACAATGAGCAGTTCTTC
TRBJ1-1 | TRBD1 | once | TRBV19 | CASFPGGGQGSMNTEAFF | TGTGCCAGCTTCCCCGGGGGGGGACAGGGCTCCATGAACACTGAAGCTTTCTTT
TRBJ1-2 | TRBD1 | once | TRBV5-1 | CASSSGQGSTF | TGCGCCAGCAGCTCCGGACAGGGATCCACCTTC
TRBJ2-7 | . | . | TRBV11-3 | CASSPGDRADEQYF | TGTGCCAGCAGCCCGGGAGACAGGGCCGACGAGCAGTACTTC
TRBJ2-3 | TRBD2 | . | TRBV7-2 | CASSFTSGARDTQYF | TGTGCCAGCAGCTTTACCAGCGGGGCGCGGGATACGCAGTATTTT
TRBJ2-3 | TRBD2 | . | TRBV12-5 | CASGLVLQIIERGTDTQYF | TGTGCTAGTGGTTTGGTACTTCAAATCATCGAGCGGGGGACAGATACGCAGTATTTT
TRBJ1-4 | . | . | TRBV2 | CASSLGLSGEKLFF | TGTGCCAGCAGTTTAGGACTGTCGGGCGAAAAACTGTTTTTT
TRBJ2-5 | . | . | TRBV27 | CASPKVRYQETQYF | TGTGCCAGCCCTAAGGTGCGGTACCAAGAGACCCAGTACTTC
TRBJ2-3 | . | few | TRBV7-9 | CASSPRDSLFTDTQYF | TGTGCCAGCAGCCCCCGGGACTCACTCTTCACAGATACGCAGTATTTT
TRBJ1-1 | . | once | TRBV7-9 | CASSSQGGMDTEAFF | TGTGCCAGCAGCTCGCAAGGCGGGATGGACACTGAAGCTTTCTTT
TRBJ2-7 | . | . | TRBV27 | CASSLVANPGYEQYF | TGTGCCAGCAGTTTGGTGGCTAACCCCGGGTACGAGCAGTACTTC